This T cell receptor beta chain was documented in a study of blood T cell repertoires in COVID-19. The wider study: The samples span acute and convalescent COVID-19 from the United States, Italy and Spain.

The CDR3 extends over 13 amino acids. CDR1 is KGHSH, CDR2 LQKENI, per germline. Trimming stripped 2 bases from V and 3 bases from J, with 7 bases between. Study processing details: Estimated nucleated cell counts came from reference gene primer amplification. Sequencing used immunoSEQ multiplex PCR; TCRdb keeps in-frame clones, though not all of them. From that table come the V and J calls and clone size; the DNA was used to work out D and trimming. The table has about 250,000 clones, roughly 90% seen once. This clone was observed once. The V gene is TRBV18, the J gene TRBJ1-2; D call uncertain. This sequence originates from a woman between 40 and 55 years old who had recovered from COVID-19. The sequencing input was peripheral blood. CDR3 sequence: CASSPVDHYGYTF. The CDR3, as DNA: TGTGCCAGCTCACCAGTAGATCACTATGGCTACACCTTC.